The 14 T cell receptor beta chains below come from one sample, sequenced in a study of blood T cells in healthy people across ages. Next came a second PCR, run for about 7 to 12 cycles, which used a sample-barcoded 5' primer along with a J-beta primer mix. MiXCR, applied by TCRdb to the 5' RACE reads, yields one record per CDR3 protein. The data show 1 million to 1.2 million distinct CDR3 sequences, approximately 38% seen once. The material sequenced was blood. The receptors were sampled from a man aged 18 to 29 in good health.

This clonotype was recorded a few times. J is TRBJ2-3 and V is TRBV4-1; D might be TRBD2 (5 bases). Germline V gene sequence: CDR1 MGHRA, CDR2 YSYEKL. With 1 base removed from V and 10 bases from J, the gap between germline ends came to 12 bases. This CDR3 is 13 amino acids long. The CDR3 DNA reads as TGCGCCAGCAGCCAAGGACTACATCCTGCGCAGTATTTT. It is translated as CASSQGLHPAQYF.

V gene TRBV25-1 combines with J gene TRBJ1-1; D remains unclear. The germline V gene encodes CDR1 MGHDK and CDR2 SYGVNS. The CDR3 contains 15 residues. Deletions cut 3 bases from V and 1 base from J, with 12 bases between. CDR3 nucleotide sequence: TGTGCCAGCAGTGACGGAGGGTCACCGAACACTGAAGCTTTCTTT. It is translated as CASSDGGSPNTEAFF.

This sequence joins TRBV10-3 and TRBJ2-4, with D possibly TRBD1 on 6 matching bases. This CDR3 comprises 15 residues. Germline loops: CDR1 ENHRY, CDR2 SYGVKD. The V and J ends lost 0 bases and 13 bases respectively, with 19 bases between them. The CDR3 bases are TGTGCCATCAGTGAGTCGACCTTTGGGGGCGGTGAGCAGTACTTC. It specifies CAISESTFGGGEQYF.

This clonotype was counted between two and nine times. The CDR3 coding sequence is TGTGCCACCCGATCCCAGGGACTAGCGGGTGGTAATGAGCAGTTCTTC. Translation gives CATRSQGLAGGNEQFF. The gene calls are TRBV12-3 or TRBV12-4 and TRBJ2-1, with 12 bases fitting TRBD2. V lost 10 bases to trimming and J lost 7 bases; unmatched junction nucleotides: 14. The CDR3 totals 16 residues.

The chain uses TRBV9 and TRBJ2-2; D remains ambiguous. The V end lost 4 bases, the J end lost 2 bases, and 15 bases lay between the germline ends. Germline V CDR1 and CDR2: SGDLS, YYNGEE. This CDR3 is 16 amino acids long. The CDR3 loop is CASSFSGRTNTGELFF. The CDR3 coding sequence is TGTGCCAGCAGCTTTAGTGGCCGGACCAACACCGGGGAGCTGTTTTTT.

The DNA of the CDR3 is TGTGCCACCAGTGACCAGGACAGGGGGCGGTCTACCGGGGAGCTGTTTTTT. This encodes CATSDQDRGRSTGELFF. J is TRBJ2-2 and V is TRBV24-1; TRBD1 aligns across 11 bases. Trimming cost V 4 bases and J 5 bases; bases outside gene matches: 8. Germline CDR1 is KGHDR and CDR2 is SFDVKD. This CDR3 is built from 17 residues.

This clonotype was seen a handful of times. The chain joins TRBV20-1 to TRBJ1-1, with a possible D match to TRBD1 (5 bases). V lost 0 bases and J lost 1, with 15 bases in between. The CDR3 length is 16 residues. From germline, CDR1 is DFQATT and CDR2 SNEGSKA (reference sequence). The DNA for the CDR3 is TGCAGTGCTAGAGATCTCGGGGCTGGATCGAACACTGAAGCTTTCTTT. This gives the protein CSARDLGAGSNTEAFF.

The gene calls are TRBV12-3 or TRBV12-4 and TRBJ2-1, with 12 bases aligning to TRBD2. Trimming cost V 5 bases and J 4 bases; bases outside gene matches: 15. The CDR3 is 19 amino acids. This CDR3 reads CASSLTSGGDLFRYNEQFF. CDR3 coding DNA: TGTGCCAGCAGTCTGACTAGCGGGGGAGATCTTTTCCGTTACAATGAGCAGTTCTTC.

DNA of the CDR3: TGTGCCAGCAGTTTTGGCGGGGGGCACTACGAGCAGTACTTC. This gives the protein CASSFGGGHYEQYF. The chain employs TRBV27 and TRBJ2-7, with 8 nucleotides matching TRBD2. After removal of 3 bases from V and 3 bases from J, the junction contained 4 bases not matched to a gene. Germline V CDR1 and CDR2: MNHEY, SMNVEV (reference sequence). CDR3 length equals 14 residues.

This clonotype was recorded a few times. The rearrangement links TRBV12-3 or TRBV12-4 to TRBJ1-2; 9 bases line up with TRBD1. With V trimmed by 6 bases and J by 5 bases, 10 bases remained unmatched. The CDR3 totals 15 residues. As DNA, the CDR3 is TGTGCCAGCAGCGGGATCGGGACAGGGCTTTATGGCTACACCTTC. Protein sequence: CASSGIGTGLYGYTF.

J is TRBJ2-7 and V is TRBV5-1, with TRBD2 matching 8 bases. The germline V gene encodes CDR1 SGHRS and CDR2 YFSETQ. The CDR3 has 15 amino acids. V trimming: 5 bases; J trimming: 0 bases; junction bases outside the gene matches: 7. In DNA form, the CDR3 reads TGCGCCAGCAGGATTGATACTAGCGGCTCCTACGAGCAGTACTTC. The encoded protein is CASRIDTSGSYEQYF. Combining the CDR3 with reference TRBV5-1 and TRBJ2-7 gives the whole variable domain KAGVTQTPRYLIKTRGQQVTLSCSPISGHRSVSWYQQTPGQGLQFLFEYFSETQRNKGNFPGRFSGRQFSNSRSEMNVSTLELGDSALYLCASRIDTSGSYEQYFGPGTRLTVT.

The genes are TRBV7-9 and TRBJ2-7, with TRBD2 as a possible D gene (6 bases). V was trimmed by 5 bases and J by 1 base, leaving 21 bases between them. This CDR3 is built from 17 residues. Germline-derived CDR1 and CDR2 are SEHNR and FQNEAQ (reference sequence). The CDR3 protein is CASSPHASGGDSYEQYF. In DNA form, the CDR3 reads TGTGCCAGCAGCCCACACGCCTCTGGCGGGGATTCCTACGAGCAGTACTTC. Full variable domain (missing parts from reference TRBV7-9 and TRBJ2-7): DTGVSQNPRHKITKRGQNVTFRCDPISEHNRLYWYRQTLGQGPEFLTYFQNEAQLEKSRLLSDRFSAERPKGSFSTLEIQRTEQGDSAMYLCASSPHASGGDSYEQYFGPGTRLTVT.

This clonotype was counted between two and nine times. This chain uses TRBV7-9 with TRBJ2-7, with 8 bases matching TRBD1. V shed 5 bases, J shed 3 bases, and the junction held 12 bases outside the gene matches. Germline V CDR1 and CDR2: SEHNR, FQNEAQ (reference sequence). The CDR3 sequence is 16 residues long. The CDR3 loop is CASSRQTRDRFYEQYF. The CDR3 DNA sequence: TGTGCCAGCAGCCGACAAACTCGGGACAGGTTCTACGAGCAGTACTTC. Drawing the rest from reference TRBV7-9 and TRBJ2-7, the complete variable domain is DTGVSQNPRHKITKRGQNVTFRCDPISEHNRLYWYRQTLGQGPEFLTYFQNEAQLEKSRLLSDRFSAERPKGSFSTLEIQRTEQGDSAMYLCASSRQTRDRFYEQYFGPGTRLTVT.

The chain combines TRBV7-8 with TRBJ2-1, with a tentative D call TRBD2 (6 bases). This CDR3 spans 13 amino acids. Germline V CDR1 and CDR2: SGHVS, FQNEAQ. The V gene lost 9 bases and the J gene lost 4 bases, with 13 bases spanning the gap. CDR3 region: CASGDSIYNEQFF. The CDR3 coding sequence is TGTGCCAGTGGGGACTCAATTTACAATGAGCAGTTCTTC.